This TCR beta chain was sequenced for a study of T cell responses to AZD1222 COVID-19 vaccine. Across the study: Timing groups of about 4 and about 12 weeks for second doses were pooled.

Turning to this clone: The antigen remains unidentified.

Produced via immunoSEQ multiplex PCR; TCRdb's table is partial and in-frame only. This sample carries some 95,000 clones, around nine tenths of them seen once, and the ten largest clones take about 3.9%. The CDR3 is 13 amino acids. V lost 2 bases and J lost 2, with 7 bases in between. Germline CDR1 is SGHTA and CDR2 is FQGNSA. Points from the study as a whole: Clonal diversity was possibly underestimated; the donors were predominantly white British and more often female. Only 5 or 6 individuals given AZD1222 were seropositive at baseline. After the peak T cell response, and only then, were repertoires sampled.

The sequenced sample was peripheral blood, obtained on day 0 of AZD1222 vaccination. The chain is built from TRBV7-2 and TRBJ2-7; D perhaps matches TRBD1 (6 bases). This TCR derives from an adult in good health. CDR3 coding DNA: TGTGCCAGCAGCTTACACAGGGCCTACGAGCAGTACTTC. Its translation: CASSLHRAYEQYF.